The 5 T cell receptor beta chains presented below share a single source sample, sequenced in a study of response to subunit inactivated influenza vaccine. Each CDR3 protein gets one entry after TCRdb re-called the RT-PCR reads with MiXCR. The table includes more than 500,000 distinct CDR3 sequences, around 11% detected once. This sample was also put to use in a study of T cells expressing NK-cell markers. This second report adds: In generating TCR beta cDNA, 5'RACE template switching with UMIs was used.

The material sequenced was PBMCs from blood, taken on the day of vaccination. Receptors were obtained from a man aged 50-59 years who received an inactivated influenza vaccine.

This clonotype was seen more than once but under ten times. The chain has TRBV6-2 or TRBV6-3 and TRBJ2-5, with D hard to call. V lost 0 bases and J 5 bases, leaving 7 bases between the germline ends. This CDR3 has 13 residues. In germline, CDR1 is MNHEY, CDR2 SVGEGT. Here the CDR3 DNA reads TGTGCCAGCAGTTACTCTCCCCCCGAGACCCAGTACTTC. Translating it yields CASSYSPPETQYF.

This chain links TRBV19 with TRBJ2-3, with a possible D match to TRBD1 (6 bases). This CDR3 region has 13 residues. V lost 4 bases, J lost 2 bases, and 7 bases lay in between. The germline CDR1 and CDR2 sequences are LNHDA and SQIVND (reference sequence). The CDR3 DNA sequence: TGTGCCAGTAGTAGGACAGCCACAGATACGCAGTATTTT. This gives the protein CASSRTATDTQYF.

The chain links TRBV4-3 to TRBJ2-1, with 7 bases fitting TRBD2. J lost 4 bases, V lost 1 base, and 10 bases had no gene match. The CDR3 is made up of 17 amino acids. Germline V CDR1 and CDR2: LGHNA, YSLEER. CDR3 region: CASSQGYREVSYNEQFF. CDR3 DNA sequence: TGCGCCAGCAGCCAAGGGTACCGGGAGGTTTCATACAATGAGCAGTTCTTC.

This clonotype was seen a few times. The chain joins TRBV29-1 to TRBJ2-2; 8 nucleotides match TRBD2. CDR1 is SQVTM, CDR2 ANQGSEA, per germline. The CDR3 is made up of 14 amino acids. J gave up 6 bases and V 1 base, and 4 bases lay outside the gene matches. Here the CDR3 reads CSVEAGGMAGELFF. In DNA form, the CDR3 reads TGCAGCGTTGAAGCGGGAGGGATGGCCGGGGAGCTGTTTTTT.

This clonotype turned up a few times. CDR3 loop: CASKLDRTGVYEQYF. In nucleotides, the CDR3 is TGTGCCAGCAAATTGGATCGGACAGGGGTCTACGAGCAGTACTTC. The chain has TRBV28 and TRBJ2-7; TRBD1 matches at 9 bases. The CDR3 is 15 residues long. V was clipped by 7 bases and J by 3 bases; unmatched bases: 10. Germline values: CDR1 MDHEN, CDR2 SYDVKM.